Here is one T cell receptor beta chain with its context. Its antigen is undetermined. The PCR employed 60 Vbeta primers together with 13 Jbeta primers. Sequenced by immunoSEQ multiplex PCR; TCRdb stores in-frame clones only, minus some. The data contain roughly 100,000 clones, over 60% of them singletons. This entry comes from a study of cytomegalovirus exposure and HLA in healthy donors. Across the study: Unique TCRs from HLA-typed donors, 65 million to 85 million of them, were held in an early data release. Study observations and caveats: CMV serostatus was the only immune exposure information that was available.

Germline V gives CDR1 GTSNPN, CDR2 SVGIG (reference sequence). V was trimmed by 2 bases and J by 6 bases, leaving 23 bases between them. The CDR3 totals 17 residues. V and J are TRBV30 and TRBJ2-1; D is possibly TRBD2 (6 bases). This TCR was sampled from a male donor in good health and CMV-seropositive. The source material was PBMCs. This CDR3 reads CAWSNLSGTPYPNEQFF. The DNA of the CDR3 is TGTGCCTGGAGTAACCTTTCCGGGACTCCTTACCCCAATGAGCAGTTCTTC. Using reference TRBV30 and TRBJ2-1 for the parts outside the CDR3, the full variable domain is SQTIHQWPATLVQPVGSPLSLECTVEGTSNPNLYWYRQAAGRGLQLLFYSVGIGQISSEVPQNLSASRPQDRQFILSSKKLLLSDSGFYLCAWSNLSGTPYPNEQFFGPGTRLTVL.